The T cell receptor beta chain described here comes from a study of T cell responses to AZD1222 COVID-19 vaccine. General study results and limits: The peak T cell response came first, and repertoires were sampled only after it. Regions left unmutated in variants are reportedly the target of nearly half of spike-specific TCRs.

The data were produced by immunoSEQ multiplex PCR, yet TCRdb's version contains in-frame clones alone and is incomplete. The profile covers 95,000 to 150,000 clones, with 88% appearing a single time and 4% to 6% taken by the ten largest. The CDR3 has 15 amino acids. The ends lost 6 bases at V and 3 bases at J; junction bases unmatched: 5. Germline V gene data show CDR1 as MNHEY and CDR2 as SVGAGI. With regard to this clone: What it recognizes is unknown.

The TCR sequence derives from an adult in good health. The material sequenced was peripheral blood, taken on day 0 of AZD1222 vaccination. This sequence joins TRBV6-5 and TRBJ1-5; 10 bases map to TRBD1. The CDR3 nucleotides are TGTGCCAGCAGGCCGACAGGGGGCAACAATCAGCCCCAGCATTTT. It yields the protein CASRPTGGNNQPQHF.